A single sample is the source of the 2 T cell receptor beta chains below, sequenced in a study of response to subunit inactivated influenza vaccine. TCRdb passed the RT-PCR reads through MiXCR, listing each CDR3 protein once. The sample includes hundreds of thousands of distinct CDR3 sequences, 15% to 19% of them seen just once. The sample consisted of PBMCs from blood, taken 12 days after vaccination. The receptors come from a man in his fifties or sixties who received an inactivated influenza vaccine.

The chain recombines TRBV6-1 with TRBJ2-1; D is possibly TRBD2 (6 bases). CDR1 and CDR2 from the germline V gene are MNHNS and SASEGT. Trimming stripped 6 bases from V and 6 bases from J, with 18 bases between. The CDR3 length is 15 residues. The CDR3 DNA is TGTGCCAGCAGATCGGAGGGGCGGGTCGGCAATGAGCAGTTCTTC. Its translation: CASRSEGRVGNEQFF.

The rearrangement uses TRBV4-2 and TRBJ2-7; 7 bases fit TRBD1. Germline V gene data show CDR1 as LGHNA and CDR2 as YNFKEQ. The J segment lost 4 bases and the V segment lost 0 bases, leaving 9 bases of the junction unmatched. This CDR3 comprises 16 residues. For the CDR3, the DNA is TGTGCCAGCAGCCAAGAGAACCGGGACAGCACGTACGAGCAGTACTTC. Protein product: CASSQENRDSTYEQYF.